These 5 T cell receptor beta chains originate from one sample sequenced in a study of shared clonotypes between healthy human individuals. Terminally differentiated effector memory CD45RA+ cells were left out of the naive CD8 fraction, which was CD45RO-negative and positively selected for CCR7. The repertoire was sequenced with immunoSEQ multiplex PCR; TCRdb's copy has only in-frame clones and lacks some. Counted here are approximately 740,000 clones, almost 95% occurring once; the ten biggest clones make up less than 25%. Sequencing was carried out using naive CD8+ T cells sorted from blood. The receptors come from a man under 40 in good health.

The chain joins TRBV7-6 to TRBJ2-7, with D possibly being TRBD1 (5 bases). The CDR3 totals 14 residues. Looked up from germline, CDR1 is SGHVS and CDR2 is FNYEAQ. Trimming removed 5 bases from V and 2 bases from J, with 13 bases in between. In nucleotides, the CDR3 is TGTGCCAGCAGCCCAAGGACACCCACCTACGAGCAGTACTTC. Amino acids: CASSPRTPTYEQYF.

The gene calls are TRBV21-1 and TRBJ2-1. TRBV21-1 is given as a pseudogene. The CDR3 has 18 amino acids. The CDR3 reads CASSKEAVGGLRYNEQFF. CDR3 in DNA: TGTGCCAGCAGCAAAGAGGCCGTTGGGGGGCTTCGGTACAATGAGCAGTTCTTC.

The J gene is TRBJ2-2, the V gene TRBV7-2; 9 bases map to TRBD2. V lost 4 bases to trimming and J lost 5 bases; unmatched junction nucleotides: 5. The CDR3 totals 15 residues. CDR1 and CDR2 (germline): SGHTA, FQGNSA. CDR3 sequence reads: CASSYLAGATGELFF. DNA of the CDR3: TGTGCCAGCAGCTACTTAGCGGGAGCGACCGGGGAGCTGTTTTTT.

CDR3 sequence: CASSLAGGGQETQYF. In DNA form, the CDR3 reads TGTGCCAGCAGCTTAGCTGGAGGGGGGCAAGAGACCCAGTACTTC. The chain has TRBV7-9 and TRBJ2-5; tentatively, D is TRBD1 or TRBD2 (6 bases each). Germline CDR1 and CDR2: SEHNR and FQNEAQ (reference sequence). V was pared by 0 bases and J by 2 bases, with 10 bases between. The CDR3 loop spans 15 amino acids.

Concerning this clone itself: Other DNA sequences in the sample encode the same CDR3. V usage is TRBV15 and J usage is TRBJ2-1; D call uncertain. The V and J ends lost 5 bases and 1 base respectively, with 9 bases between them. There are 14 residues in the CDR3. Germline-derived CDR1 and CDR2 are LNHNV and YYDKDF (reference sequence). This chain's CDR3 is CATSRDLSYNEQFF. CDR3 DNA: TGTGCCACCAGCCGCGACTTATCCTACAATGAGCAGTTCTTC.